These 28 T cell receptor beta chains came from one sample sequenced in a study of cytomegalovirus exposure and HLA in healthy donors. The primer mix had 60 Vbeta and 13 Jbeta primers. TCRdb's table, derived via immunoSEQ multiplex PCR, lists solely in-frame clones and lacks some. The table includes 60,000 to 75,000 clones, approximately 74% detected once. Sequencing input: PBMCs. Receptor source: a woman between 25 and 40 years old in good health and CMV-seropositive.

This sequence joins TRBV7-9 and TRBJ2-2; D not certain. Germline loops: CDR1 SEHNR, CDR2 FQNEAQ (reference sequence). The CDR3 consists of 15 residues. The V and J ends lost 2 bases and 6 bases respectively, with 13 bases between them. CDR3 bases: TGTGCCAGCAGCTTAAGCCGGGTATCGCCCGGGGAGCTGTTTTTT. Protein sequence: CASSLSRVSPGELFF.

The chain employs TRBV6-1 and TRBJ1-1, with D perhaps TRBD1 (6 bases). The CDR3 loop spans 13 amino acids. V was pared by 6 bases and J by 1 base, with 9 bases between. Germline CDR1 MNHNS, CDR2 SASEGT. This CDR3 reads CASRTGQNTEAFF. In DNA form, the CDR3 reads TGTGCCAGCAGGACAGGACAGAACACTGAAGCTTTCTTT.

The rearrangement joins TRBV28 to TRBJ1-2; 11 bases are shared with TRBD1. Germline loops: CDR1 MDHEN, CDR2 SYDVKM. The CDR3 is 14 amino acids. With 6 bases clipped from V and 7 bases from J, the junction kept 7 bases outside the gene matches. The CDR3, as DNA: TGTGCCAGCAGAACCGGACAGGGGGCGCGTGGCTACACCTTC. Residues: CASRTGQGARGYTF.

This clone was seen more than once but under ten times. The rearrangement links TRBV15 to TRBJ2-7, with D tentatively TRBD2 (6 bases). Germline CDR1 reads LNHNV; CDR2 reads YYDKDF (reference sequence). Trimming took off 0 bases at V and 3 bases at J, with 6 bases between the two ends. CDR3 length: 13 residues. CDR3 sequence (DNA): TGTGCCACCAGCAGAGAGGGGGGCTACGAGCAGTACTTC. Protein: CATSREGGYEQYF.

The chain uses TRBV5-1 and TRBJ1-1, with a tentative D call TRBD1 (5 bases). The V end lost 1 base, the J end lost 7 bases, and 8 bases lay between the germline ends. The length of the CDR3 is 12 residues. Germline assignment: CDR1 SGHRS and CDR2 YFSETQ. CDR3 sequence (DNA): TGCGCCAGCAGCTTGACCCAGGGTGAAGCTTTCTTT. Its translation: CASSLTQGEAFF.

The V call is TRBV4-1, the J call TRBJ2-5, with a tentative D call TRBD2 (6 bases). V was pared by 1 base and J by 2 bases, with 20 bases between. The CDR3 length is 18 residues. CDR1 is MGHRA and CDR2 is YSYEKL in the germline V gene. The DNA of the CDR3 is TGCGCCAGCAGCCAAGGGCGGTTAGGAGGGGACCGACAAGAGACCCAGTACTTC. Residues: CASSQGRLGGDRQETQYF.

The CDR3 spells CAWSKVAGGTDTQYF. CDR3 DNA: TGTGCCTGGAGTAAAGTAGCGGGAGGGACAGATACGCAGTATTTT. V gene TRBV30 combines with J gene TRBJ2-3, with 11 bases that match TRBD2. This CDR3 is built from 15 residues. V lost 2 bases, J lost 3 bases, and 4 bases stayed unmatched. CDR1 GTSNPN and CDR2 SVGIG come from the germline V gene (reference sequence).

The rearrangement links TRBV2 to TRBJ2-7, with D perhaps matching TRBD2 (6 bases). V lost 5 bases, J lost 2 bases, and 13 bases lay in between. The CDR3 consists of 14 residues. The germline CDR1 and CDR2 sequences are SNHLY and FYNNEI. Here the CDR3 DNA reads TGTGCCAGCAGTATAGTGGCGGGACCCTACGAGCAGTACTTC. It codes for CASSIVAGPYEQYF.

V is TRBV27 and J is TRBJ2-7; weak D call: TRBD2 (5 bases). The germline V gene has CDR1 MNHEY and CDR2 SMNVEV (reference sequence). V was clipped by 3 bases and J by 5 bases, with 11 bases between them. The CDR3 contains 13 residues. The CDR3 nucleotides read TGTGCCAGCAGTTTGAGCCCCGGGAACGAGCAGTACTTC. As protein: CASSLSPGNEQYF.

Regarding this clone: Its ends do not fully match the called genes, so a read error is possible. J is TRBJ2-5 and V is TRBV19; 8 nucleotides agree with TRBD1. The CDR3 totals 14 residues. Germline loops: CDR1 LNHDA, CDR2 SQIVND (reference sequence). This CDR3 reads CASSTTGDQGTQYF. The CDR3 region has the DNA TGTGCCAGTAGTACGACAGGGGATCAAGGGACCCAGTACTTC.

The J gene is TRBJ2-7, the V gene TRBV7-2, with a possible D match to TRBD1 (5 bases). The V gene's germline CDR1 is SGHTA and CDR2 FQGNSA. This CDR3 region has 12 residues. Trimming stripped 5 bases from V and 3 bases from J, with 8 bases between. The CDR3 reads CASSERGYEQYF. The CDR3 region has the DNA TGTGCCAGCAGCGAAAGGGGCTACGAGCAGTACTTC.

The CDR3 DNA follows: TGTGCCTCCATCCCGTTCCGGGCCGGAGGGGGCTACACCTTC. Translated: CASIPFRAGGGYTF. The J gene is TRBJ1-2, the V gene TRBV30, with D unclear. V lost 7 bases to trimming and J lost 8 bases, with 23 bases between them. CDR3 length: 14 residues. Germline assignment: CDR1 GTSNPN and CDR2 SVGIG (reference sequence).

The genes are TRBV6-5 and TRBJ1-5; D is uncertain. There are 13 residues in the CDR3. The V end lost 4 bases, the J end lost 13 bases, and 17 bases lay between the germline ends. From germline, CDR1 is MNHEY and CDR2 SVGAGI. The CDR3 loop is CASSSEGMRRQHF. The CDR3 region has the DNA TGTGCCAGCAGTTCGGAGGGAATGAGGAGACAGCATTTT.

This sequence joins TRBV28 and TRBJ2-6, with D tentatively TRBD2 (7 bases). The V gene lost 5 bases and the J gene lost 4 bases, with 18 bases spanning the gap. Per the germline V gene, CDR1 is MDHEN and CDR2 is SYDVKM. This CDR3 is built from 17 residues. CDR3 sequence reads: CASSPRGLQIGANVLTF. In nucleotides, the CDR3 is TGTGCCAGCAGTCCGCGGGGGCTGCAAATCGGGGCCAACGTCCTGACTTTC.

This sequence joins TRBV2 and TRBJ1-2, with a weak D call TRBD1 (5 bases). Germline loops: CDR1 SNHLY, CDR2 FYNNEI. The V end lost 10 bases, the J end lost 8 bases, and 14 bases lay between the germline ends. The CDR3 runs 11 residues. The CDR3 DNA follows: TGTGCCACACGGGGGTCGCGAGGCTACACCTTC. Amino acid sequence: CATRGSRGYTF.

In this sample, this clone is medium-sized. V gene TRBV19 combines with J gene TRBJ1-4; 8 nucleotides line up with TRBD1. Germline values: CDR1 LNHDA, CDR2 SQIVND (reference sequence). There are 16 residues in the CDR3. The J segment lost 5 bases and the V segment lost 6 bases, leaving 11 bases of the junction unmatched. The CDR3 bases are TGTGCCAGTAGGCCGGGACAGGCAATAGGGAATGAAAAACTGTTTTTT. Protein: CASRPGQAIGNEKLFF.

This clone was counted between two and nine times. The rearrangement joins TRBV28 to TRBJ1-5; the D is unclear. CDR1 MDHEN and CDR2 SYDVKM come from the germline V gene. Trimming left V 6 bases short and J 1 base short, with 13 bases between. The CDR3 is 15 residues long. The CDR3 DNA follows: TGTGCCAGCAGGCTCCGGGTTTTAAGCAATCAGCCCCAGCATTTT. Translated, it gives CASRLRVLSNQPQHF.

The V and J genes are TRBV11-2 and TRBJ1-2; TRBD1 is a possible D gene (5 bases). Germline-derived CDR1 and CDR2 are SGHAT and FQNNGV. The CDR3 is 14 amino acids. V lost 1 base to trimming and J lost 2 bases, with 8 bases between them. The CDR3 region has the DNA TGTGCCAGCAGCTTAGCTACAGGAAACTATGGCTACACCTTC. It yields the protein CASSLATGNYGYTF. The whole variable domain, remainder taken from reference TRBV11-2 and TRBJ1-2, is EAGVAQSPRYKIIEKRQSVAFWCNPISGHATLYWYQQILGQGPKLLIQFQNNGVVDDSQLPKDRFSAERLKGVDSTLKIQPAKLEDSAVYLCASSLATGNYGYTFGSGTRLTVV.

The chain couples TRBV5-6 to TRBJ2-1, with 7 bases fitting TRBD1. The CDR3 has 16 amino acids. With V trimmed by 3 bases and J by 6 bases, 12 bases remained unmatched. Germline V gene data show CDR1 as SGHDT and CDR2 as YYEEEE. DNA of the CDR3: TGTGCCAGCAGCTCCCTGGAAGGGACAGCAGGCAATGAGCAGTTCTTC. As protein: CASSSLEGTAGNEQFF. Filled out from reference TRBV5-6 and TRBJ2-1, the complete variable domain reads DAGVTQSPTHLIKTRGQQVTLRCSPKSGHDTVSWYQQALGQGPQFIFQYYEEEERQRGNFPDRFSGHQFPNYSSELNVNALLLGDSALYLCASSSLEGTAGNEQFFGPGTRLTVL.

This chain links TRBV28 with TRBJ1-2, with TRBD1 identical over 12 bases. The CDR3 contains 15 residues. Germline assignment: CDR1 MDHEN and CDR2 SYDVKM. Trimming at V came to 8 bases and at J to 4 bases, leaving 8 bases not matched to a gene. For the CDR3, the DNA is TGTGCCAGCGCTTGGGACAGGGGGCAGGTCTATGGCTACACCTTC. This codes for CASAWDRGQVYGYTF.

This clone has just a few counts. This chain uses TRBV7-6 with TRBJ1-1, with TRBD1 matching 9 bases. CDR3 length: 13 residues. Trimming at V came to 5 bases and at J to 10 bases, leaving 8 bases not matched to a gene. CDR1 and CDR2 (germline): SGHVS, FNYEAQ. CDR3: CASSLGQGMVAFF. CDR3 in DNA: TGTGCCAGCAGCCTCGGACAGGGGATGGTAGCTTTCTTT.

This clone was detected only once. The chain has TRBV7-9 and TRBJ2-7; 11 bases are shared with TRBD2. After removal of 5 bases from V and 2 bases from J, the junction contained 8 bases not matched to a gene. This CDR3 region has 16 residues. Germline V lookup: CDR1 SEHNR, CDR2 FQNEAQ (reference sequence). CDR3 nucleotide sequence: TGTGCCAGCAGCCTTTTAGCGGGAGGGCCCCCCTACGAGCAGTACTTC. As protein: CASSLLAGGPPYEQYF. The full variable domain, rest sourced from reference TRBV7-9 and TRBJ2-7, is DTGVSQNPRHKITKRGQNVTFRCDPISEHNRLYWYRQTLGQGPEFLTYFQNEAQLEKSRLLSDRFSAERPKGSFSTLEIQRTEQGDSAMYLCASSLLAGGPPYEQYFGPGTRLTVT.

This clone was counted a single time. This sequence joins TRBV10-3 and TRBJ1-1; maybe TRBD1 (5 bases). CDR1 ENHRY and CDR2 SYGVKD come from the germline V gene. The CDR3 length is 13 residues. Trimming left V 7 bases short and J 0 bases short, with 9 bases between. CDR3 DNA sequence: TGTGCCATCACTGGGGCCATGAACACTGAAGCTTTCTTT. As protein: CAITGAMNTEAFF.

V usage is TRBV7-9 and J usage is TRBJ2-1; D is undetermined. The length of the CDR3 is 13 residues. Trimming cost V 0 bases and J 12 bases, with 12 bases left between them. The germline gives CDR1 SEHNR, CDR2 FQNEAQ (reference sequence). The CDR3 coding sequence is TGTGCCAGCAGCTTAGCAGCTCCGGGTGGGCAGTTCTTC. Protein sequence: CASSLAAPGGQFF.

The V gene is TRBV29-1, the J gene TRBJ1-4, with 10 bases aligning to TRBD1. V was pared by 7 bases and J by 7 bases, with 3 bases of the junction left unmatched. The CDR3 contains 12 residues. CDR1 is SQVTM, CDR2 ANQGSEA, per germline. The CDR3: CSARDRGEKLFF. CDR3 nucleotide sequence: TGCAGCGCCCGGGACAGGGGTGAAAAACTGTTTTTT.

This chain links TRBV29-1 with TRBJ2-1; the D gene is possibly TRBD2 (6 bases). This CDR3 contains 12 residues. The V end lost 6 bases, the J end lost 7 bases, and 13 bases lay between the germline ends. Germline V lookup: CDR1 SQVTM, CDR2 ANQGSEA. The DNA of the CDR3 is TGCAGCGTAAGTCACGGAGGGAATGAGCAGTTCTTC. Protein product: CSVSHGGNEQFF.

The rearrangement joins TRBV30 to TRBJ1-5, with a possible D match to TRBD1 (5 bases). Trimming cost V 2 bases and J 6 bases, with 11 bases left between them. Germline-derived CDR1 and CDR2 are GTSNPN and SVGIG (reference sequence). This CDR3 has 13 amino acids. CDR3 nucleotides: TGTGCCTGGAGTCGGGGGGTAGGTCAGCCCCAGCATTTT. This sequence encodes CAWSRGVGQPQHF.

The chain joins TRBV12-5 to TRBJ1-2; D not certain. The germline V gene has CDR1 LGHNT and CDR2 FRNRAP. V gave up 1 base and J gave up 5 bases, with 8 bases separating them. The CDR3 totals 13 residues. CDR3: CASGLGGGYGYTF. CDR3 nucleotides: TGTGCTAGTGGTTTGGGCGGTGGGTATGGCTACACCTTC.